A single sample gave rise to the 26 T cell receptor beta chains below, sequenced in a study of post-analysis software for immune sequencing data. Unique molecular identifiers tagged the TCR beta cDNA libraries. TCRdb independently ran MiXCR on the PCR reads; one entry per CDR3 protein. The table has 750,000 to 950,000 distinct CDR3 sequences, about 53% seen once. These receptors have no identified antigens. Study-wide results and caveats: Patients used about five TRBV segments, including TRBV5-6, TRBV5-1 and TRBV20-1, more often than controls.

The sample was blood. All receptors derive from a girl aged 5-17 years with multiple sclerosis.

V usage is TRBV12-5 and J usage is TRBJ2-1, with D hard to call. V lost 0 bases and J lost 8, with 17 bases in between. The CDR3 is 16 amino acids. CDR1 and CDR2 from the germline V gene are LGHNT and FRNRAP. The CDR3 DNA sequence: TGTGCTAGTGGTTTGGTCCCTCGGGCCGACAACGATGAGCAGTTCTTC. Amino acid sequence: CASGLVPRADNDEQFF.

This clonotype occurred a few times. V gene TRBV20-1 combines with J gene TRBJ1-5, with D uncertain. The CDR3 sequence is 13 residues long. Germline-derived CDR1 and CDR2 are DFQATT and SNEGSKA (reference sequence). Trimming left V 5 bases short and J 6 bases short, with 14 bases between. CDR3 in DNA: TGCAGTGCTCGTACCGGGCGGACTCAGCCCCAGCATTTT. This translates into CSARTGRTQPQHF.

This clonotype was seen a few times. This rearrangement joins TRBV7-9 to TRBJ2-1; 11 bases line up with TRBD2. The CDR3 loop spans 15 amino acids. Trimming took 5 bases from V and 3 from J; bases not matched to a gene: 3. Germline CDR1 SEHNR, CDR2 FQNEAQ (reference sequence). CDR3 loop: CASSVGLAVYNEQFF. The CDR3 coding sequence is TGTGCCAGCAGCGTGGGACTAGCGGTCTACAATGAGCAGTTCTTC. Combining the CDR3 with reference TRBV7-9 and TRBJ2-1 gives the whole variable domain DTGVSQNPRHKITKRGQNVTFRCDPISEHNRLYWYRQTLGQGPEFLTYFQNEAQLEKSRLLSDRFSAERPKGSFSTLEIQRTEQGDSAMYLCASSVGLAVYNEQFFGPGTRLTVL.

This clonotype was seen a single time. CDR3 residues: CASSLPGTGIGKEFF. In nucleotides, the CDR3 is TGTGCCAGCAGCCTACCCGGGACAGGGATAGGGAAAGAGTTCTTC. The rearrangement uses TRBV7-9 and TRBJ2-1; TRBD1 matches 9 bases. CDR1 is SEHNR, CDR2 FQNEAQ, per germline (reference sequence). The CDR3 totals 15 residues. Trimming cost V 5 bases and J 14 bases; bases outside gene matches: 16.

In regard to this clonotype: A read error may account for a junction end that differs from germline. This chain uses TRBV12-3 or TRBV12-4 with TRBJ1-1; possible D gene TRBD1, 5 bases. CDR3 length equals 12 residues. CDR3 nucleotide sequence: TGTGCCAGCAGTTTAGGGCAGGGCGAAGGTTTCTTT. Translation: CASSLGQGEGFF.

This clonotype was picked up a small number of times. The chain has TRBV20-1 and TRBJ2-5; tentatively, D is TRBD2 (6 bases). The V end was cut by 5 bases, the J end by 5 bases, with 15 bases between. This CDR3 contains 13 residues. Germline lookup yields CDR1 DFQATT and CDR2 SNEGSKA (reference sequence). CDR3 nucleotide sequence: TGCAGTGCTGGGTCACTAGCTGGGGAGACCCAGTACTTC. Amino acids: CSAGSLAGETQYF.

The V gene is TRBV7-2, the J gene TRBJ2-7, with 9 bases aligning to TRBD2. The J call may not be correct, given that the DNA end is closer to TRBJ2-1. The CDR3 sequence is 15 residues long. Germline CDR1 is SGHTA and CDR2 is FQGNSA. The CDR3 loop reads CASSLMASGKGEQFF. The CDR3 nucleotides are TGTGCCAGCAGCTTAATGGCTAGCGGGAAGGGTGAGCAGTTCTTC.

The CDR3 loop reads CASSSLGRAINNEQFF. CDR3 DNA: TGTGCCAGCAGTTCTTTAGGCAGGGCTATAAACAATGAGCAGTTCTTC. The chain carries TRBV12-3 or TRBV12-4 and TRBJ2-1; D might be TRBD1 (5 bases). Between the trimmed V and J ends, which lost 4 bases and 5 bases, there was a span of 18 bases. CDR3 size: 16 residues.

This clonotype was observed a few times. This chain uses TRBV6-5 with TRBJ2-3; 9 bases are a match to TRBD1. Per germline, CDR1 MNHEY and CDR2 SVGAGI. The CDR3 extends over 14 amino acids. The junction had 5 bases not matched to a gene; V was cut back by 6 bases and J by 4 bases. In nucleotides, the CDR3 is TGTGCCAGCAGAACGACAGGGGGGTCAGATACGCAGTATTTT. It encodes CASRTTGGSDTQYF.

The chain is built from TRBV6-6 and TRBJ2-7, with a weak D call TRBD2 (6 bases). Trimming took 2 bases from V and 0 from J, leaving 8 bases between them. The CDR3 length is 14 residues. Germline CDR1 MNHNY, CDR2 SVGAGI (reference sequence). CDR3 in amino acids: CASSYGGISYEQYF. CDR3 DNA: TGTGCCAGCAGTTACGGGGGGATCTCCTACGAGCAGTACTTC.

The chain uses TRBV20-1 and TRBJ2-4; D is ambiguous. The J call may be in error: the DNA end matches TRBJ2-5 better. This CDR3 region has 16 residues. Germline V gives CDR1 DFQATT, CDR2 SNEGSKA (reference sequence). As DNA, the CDR3 is TGCAGTGCTAGTTGGTCGGTGGGCCTTAAAACAGAGACCCAGTACTTC. This encodes CSASWSVGLKTETQYF.

The chain has TRBV27 and TRBJ2-3; a weak D match, TRBD2 (6 bases). In germline, CDR1 is MNHEY, CDR2 SMNVEV (reference sequence). This CDR3 region has 14 residues. The germline V and J ends were trimmed by 8 bases and 7 bases, with 19 bases remaining between them. DNA of the CDR3: TGTGCCAGCGGGAAGATCCACCGGGACTATACGCAGTATTTT. The encoded protein is CASGKIHRDYTQYF.

The V and J genes are TRBV20-1 and TRBJ1-4, with D hard to call. Germline values: CDR1 DFQATT, CDR2 SNEGSKA (reference sequence). There are 13 residues in the CDR3. V lost 6 bases to trimming and J lost 7 bases, with 15 bases between them. Written as DNA, the CDR3 is TGCAGTGCCAGCCGGGGAGGAAGTGAAAAACTGTTTTTT. The encoded protein is CSASRGGSEKLFF.

The J gene is TRBJ2-7, the V gene TRBV27, with TRBD2 matching 7 bases. The junction had 6 bases not matched to a gene; V was cut back by 7 bases and J by 3 bases. From germline, CDR1 is MNHEY and CDR2 SMNVEV (reference sequence). CDR3 length: 13 amino acids. The CDR3 protein is CASTDGGGYEQYF. CDR3 coding DNA: TGTGCCAGCACTGATGGGGGGGGCTACGAGCAGTACTTC.

V gene TRBV13 combines with J gene TRBJ2-7; D is possibly TRBD1 (5 bases). The V gene's germline CDR1 is PRHDT and CDR2 FYEKMQ (reference sequence). The CDR3 has 15 residues. V was cut by 5 bases and J by 3 bases, with 17 bases left in between. CDR3 coding DNA: TGTGCCAGCAGCCCCCAAGGGGAAAGATTCTACGAGCAGTACTTC. It is translated as CASSPQGERFYEQYF.

V gene TRBV12-3 or TRBV12-4 combines with J gene TRBJ2-1; D is undetermined. With 6 bases removed from V and 4 bases from J, the gap between germline ends came to 13 bases. This CDR3 contains 14 residues. The DNA of the CDR3 is TGTGCCAGCAGCCCCCAGTATCGGTACAATGAGCAGTTCTTC. It yields the protein CASSPQYRYNEQFF.

The chain has TRBV3-1 and TRBJ1-2; 12 bases are a match to TRBD1. Germline V gene lookup returns CDR1 LGHDT and CDR2 YNNKEL (reference sequence). Trimming took 6 bases from V and 6 from J; bases not matched to a gene: 8. This CDR3 has 15 amino acids. CDR3 protein: CASRPRDRGPDGYTF. DNA for the CDR3: TGTGCCAGCAGGCCCCGGGACAGGGGGCCCGATGGCTACACCTTC.

V gene TRBV27 combines with J gene TRBJ1-5, with a weak D call TRBD1 (5 bases). The V gene lost 6 bases and the J gene lost 5 bases, with 14 bases spanning the gap. The CDR3 length is 14 residues. The germline CDR1 and CDR2 sequences are MNHEY and SMNVEV (reference sequence). The CDR3 region is CASSPRGTYQPQHF. CDR3 sequence (DNA): TGTGCCAGCAGCCCTCGAGGGACCTATCAGCCCCAGCATTTT.

The chain links TRBV20-1 to TRBJ2-1; 7 bases agree with TRBD2. The CDR3 totals 15 residues. Germline CDR1 and CDR2: DFQATT and SNEGSKA (reference sequence). With 2 bases clipped from V and 4 bases from J, the junction kept 8 bases outside the gene matches. The CDR3 is CSARPTGGPYNEQFF. The CDR3 DNA follows: TGCAGTGCTAGACCTACGGGAGGCCCATACAATGAGCAGTTCTTC.

A remark on this clonotype: With a much larger clone just one base away, this may be a read error. The gene calls are TRBV20-1 and TRBJ2-1, with D possibly called TRBD1 or TRBD2 (6 bases each). The germline V gene has CDR1 DFQATT and CDR2 SNEGSKA (reference sequence). The ends were cut back, 3 bases at V and 12 bases at J, with 15 bases in the middle. The CDR3 is 12 amino acids. In DNA form, the CDR3 reads TGCAGTGCTAGTCCGGGGGCCGGTGGGCAGTTCTTC. Encoded protein: CSASPGAGGQFF.

V usage is TRBV12-3 or TRBV12-4 and J usage is TRBJ2-4, with 8 positions matching TRBD1. The DNA end is a closer match to TRBJ2-7, so the J assignment may be wrong. The CDR3 has 16 residues. Written as DNA, the CDR3 is TGTGCCAGCAGTTTTCAGGGGGCCTCGAATCCCTACGAGCAGTACTTC. As protein: CASSFQGASNPYEQYF.

This clonotype was recorded at least ten times. This sequence joins TRBV29-1 and TRBJ2-7; D might be TRBD1 or TRBD2, each matching 5 bases. This CDR3 spans 13 amino acids. CDR1 and CDR2 (germline): SQVTM, ANQGSEA. The ends were cut back, 4 bases at V and 2 bases at J, with 12 bases in the middle. The CDR3 nucleotides are TGCAGCGTTGTTGGGACGGATACCTACGAGCAGTACTTC. Amino acid sequence: CSVVGTDTYEQYF.

The chain employs TRBV6-6 and TRBJ2-3; no reliable D call. The V end was cut by 0 bases, the J end by 2 bases, with 9 bases between. Per the germline V gene, CDR1 is MNHNY and CDR2 is SVGAGI (reference sequence). The CDR3 sequence is 15 residues long. As DNA, the CDR3 is TGTGCCAGCAGTTACTCGAACGGACCCACAGATACGCAGTATTTT. Protein: CASSYSNGPTDTQYF.

The genes are TRBV10-3 and TRBJ1-1; possible D gene TRBD1, 5 bases. The CDR3 runs 20 residues. V was clipped by 6 bases and J by 3 bases, with 32 bases between them. Germline V gene lookup returns CDR1 ENHRY and CDR2 SYGVKD. Here the CDR3 reads CAIRLTQGYSPSDTHTEAFF. As DNA, the CDR3 is TGTGCCATCAGGCTAACGCAGGGTTACTCCCCTTCCGATACTCACACTGAAGCTTTCTTT.

CDR3 nucleotides: TGCAGTGCTAGTTATCTAGGAGGCAATGAGCAGTTCTTC. It codes for CSASYLGGNEQFF. The chain joins TRBV20-1 to TRBJ2-1; D may be TRBD2 (5 bases). Germline CDR1 is DFQATT and CDR2 is SNEGSKA (reference sequence). Deletions cut 3 bases from V and 6 bases from J, with 12 bases between. The CDR3 runs to 13 residues.

The chain joins TRBV10-3 to TRBJ2-1; D may be TRBD2 (8 bases). The V end lost 10 bases, the J end lost 2 bases, and 21 bases lay between the germline ends. Germline V lookup: CDR1 ENHRY, CDR2 SYGVKD. CDR3 length equals 16 residues. In DNA form, the CDR3 reads TGTGCCACAGGGGGGGCCACTAGCGGCACCTACAATGAGCAGTTCTTC. This codes for CATGGATSGTYNEQFF.